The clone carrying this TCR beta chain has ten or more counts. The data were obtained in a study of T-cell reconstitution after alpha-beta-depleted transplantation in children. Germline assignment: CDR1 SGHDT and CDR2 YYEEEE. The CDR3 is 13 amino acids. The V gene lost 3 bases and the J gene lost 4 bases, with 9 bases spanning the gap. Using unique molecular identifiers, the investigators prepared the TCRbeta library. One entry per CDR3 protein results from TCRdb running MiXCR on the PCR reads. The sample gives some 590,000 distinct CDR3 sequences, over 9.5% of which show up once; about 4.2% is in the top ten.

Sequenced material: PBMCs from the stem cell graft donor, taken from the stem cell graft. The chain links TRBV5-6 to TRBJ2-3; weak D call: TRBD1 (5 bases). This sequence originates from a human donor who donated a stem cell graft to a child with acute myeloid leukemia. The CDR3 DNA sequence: TGTGCCAGCAGCTGGGGCAGAGCAGATACGCAGTATTTT. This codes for CASSWGRADTQYF.